What follows describes a single T cell receptor beta chain. The data were produced by immunoSEQ multiplex PCR, yet TCRdb's version contains in-frame clones alone and is incomplete. This table holds hundreds of thousands of clones, 74% found once. This specimen comes from a study of shared clonotypes between healthy human individuals. Healthy adults negative for HIV, lacking recent acute infections or vaccinations, served as donors. This CDR3 is 14 amino acids long. Germline loops: CDR1 SGHRS, CDR2 YFSETQ. The V and J ends lost 4 bases and 5 bases respectively, with 15 bases between them. The chain uses TRBV5-1 and TRBJ2-5; D is possibly TRBD1 (5 bases). The specimen was memory CD4+ T cells sorted from blood. Subset in this sample: CD45RA-negative fraction. The receptor was isolated from a woman in her 30s in good health. CDR3 sequence: CASSPGRGPETQYF. The CDR3, as DNA: TGCGCCAGCAGCCCGGGTAGGGGTCCGGAGACCCAGTACTTC. The entire variable domain, with the rest obtained from reference TRBV5-1 and TRBJ2-5, is as follows: KAGVTQTPRYLIKTRGQQVTLSCSPISGHRSVSWYQQTPGQGLQFLFEYFSETQRNKGNFPGRFSGRQFSNSRSEMNVSTLELGDSALYLCASSPGRGPETQYFGPGTRLLVL.